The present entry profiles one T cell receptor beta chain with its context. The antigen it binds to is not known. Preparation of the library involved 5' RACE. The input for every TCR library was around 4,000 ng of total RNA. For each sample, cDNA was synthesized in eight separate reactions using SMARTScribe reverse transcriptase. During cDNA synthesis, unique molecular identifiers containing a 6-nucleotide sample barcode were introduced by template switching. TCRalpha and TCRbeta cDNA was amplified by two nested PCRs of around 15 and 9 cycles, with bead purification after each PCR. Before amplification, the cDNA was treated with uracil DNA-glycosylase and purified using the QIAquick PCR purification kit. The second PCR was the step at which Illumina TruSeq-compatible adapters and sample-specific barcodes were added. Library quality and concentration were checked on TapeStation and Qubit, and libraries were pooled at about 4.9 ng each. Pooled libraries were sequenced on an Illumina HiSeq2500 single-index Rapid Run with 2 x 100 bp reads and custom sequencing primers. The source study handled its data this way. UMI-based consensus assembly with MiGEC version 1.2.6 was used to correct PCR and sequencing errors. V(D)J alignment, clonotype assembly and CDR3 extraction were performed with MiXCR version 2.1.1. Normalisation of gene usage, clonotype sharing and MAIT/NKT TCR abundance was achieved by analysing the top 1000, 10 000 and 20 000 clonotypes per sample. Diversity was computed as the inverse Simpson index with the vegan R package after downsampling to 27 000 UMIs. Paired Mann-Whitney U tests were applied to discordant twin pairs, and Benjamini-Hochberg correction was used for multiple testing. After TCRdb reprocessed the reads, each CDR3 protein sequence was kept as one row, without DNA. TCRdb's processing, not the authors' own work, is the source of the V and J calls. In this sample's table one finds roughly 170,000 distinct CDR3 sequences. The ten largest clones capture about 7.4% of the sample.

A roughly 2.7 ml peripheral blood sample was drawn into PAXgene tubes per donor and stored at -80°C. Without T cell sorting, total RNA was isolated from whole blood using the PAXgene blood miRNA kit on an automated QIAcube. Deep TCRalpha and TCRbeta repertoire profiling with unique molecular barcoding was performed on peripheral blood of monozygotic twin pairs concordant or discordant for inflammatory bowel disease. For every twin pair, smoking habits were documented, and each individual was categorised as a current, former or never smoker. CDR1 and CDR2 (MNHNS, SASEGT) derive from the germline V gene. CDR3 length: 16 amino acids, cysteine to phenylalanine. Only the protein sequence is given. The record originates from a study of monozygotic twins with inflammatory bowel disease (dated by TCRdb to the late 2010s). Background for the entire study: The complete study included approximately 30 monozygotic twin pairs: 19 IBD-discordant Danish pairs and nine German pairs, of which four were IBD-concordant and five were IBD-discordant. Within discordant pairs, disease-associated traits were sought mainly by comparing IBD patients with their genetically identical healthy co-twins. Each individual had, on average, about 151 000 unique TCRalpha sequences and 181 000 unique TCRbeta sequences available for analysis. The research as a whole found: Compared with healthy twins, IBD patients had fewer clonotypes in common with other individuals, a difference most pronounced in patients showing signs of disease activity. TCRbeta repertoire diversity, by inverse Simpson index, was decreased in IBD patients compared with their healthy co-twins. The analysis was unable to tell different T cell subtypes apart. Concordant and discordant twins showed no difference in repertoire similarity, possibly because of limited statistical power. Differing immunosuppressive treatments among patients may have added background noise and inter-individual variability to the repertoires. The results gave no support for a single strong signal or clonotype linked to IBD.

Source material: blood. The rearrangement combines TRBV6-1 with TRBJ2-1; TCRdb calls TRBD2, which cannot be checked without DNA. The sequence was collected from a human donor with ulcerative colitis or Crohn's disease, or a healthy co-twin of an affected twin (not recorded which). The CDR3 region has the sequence CASRGLAGASRDEQFF.